These T cell receptor beta chains were read from a single sample in a study of blood T cell repertoires in COVID-19. Sequencing was performed with immunoSEQ multiplex PCR; in TCRdb, only in-frame clones are kept and a portion is missing. Of about 270,000 clones listed, under 95% were seen once; the top ten hold 2.5% to 3%. The specimen sequenced was PBMCs or T cells enriched from blood (not recorded which). These receptors all stem from a man between 35 and 55 years old who had been exposed to COVID-19. The CDR3 runs from the conserved cysteine through the conserved F or W. The D gene is left open where the match is weak. The listing skips clone size in some rows; elsewhere it reads once, few, many or a size class.

V	size	D	J	CDR3	DNA
TRBV7-9	NA	NA	TRBJ2-7	CASSLAYTGPPYEQYF	TGTGCCAGCAGCTTAGCCTACACAGGGCCCCCGTACGAGCAGTACTTC
TRBV29-1	NA	TRBD1	TRBJ2-7	CSARQGTSYEQYF	TGCAGCGCCAGACAGGGGACCTCTTACGAGCAGTACTTC
TRBV7-2	once	TRBD1	TRBJ1-1	CASSLDSGGGTEAFF	TGTGCCAGCAGCTTAGATTCAGGGGGAGGCACTGAAGCTTTCTTT
TRBV28	NA	TRBD1	TRBJ1-5	CASRDRDNQPQHF	TGTGCCAGTCGGGACAGGGACAATCAGCCCCAGCATTTT
TRBV6-5	NA	TRBD2	TRBJ2-3	CASGISGIRADTQYF	TGTGCCAGCGGAATAAGCGGGATTAGAGCCGATACGCAGTATTTT
TRBV7-6	NA	NA	TRBJ1-4	CASSLIGVGEKLFF	TGTGCCAGCAGCTTAATAGGGGTCGGAGAAAAACTGTTTTTT
TRBV9	NA	NA	TRBJ2-3	CASSPQGSIGDTQYF	TGTGCCAGCAGTCCTCAGGGGAGTATAGGAGATACGCAGTATTTT
TRBV5-1	NA	NA	TRBJ2-7	CASSLAVRQGRPYEQYF	TGCGCCAGCAGCTTGGCCGTCCGCCAGGGGCGACCCTACGAGCAGTACTTC
TRBV5-4	NA	NA	TRBJ1-1	CASSSGPLLTGKNTEAFF	TGTGCCAGCAGCTCCGGACCCTTACTCACAGGGAAGAACACTGAAGCTTTCTTT
TRBV20-1	few	NA	TRBJ1-1	CSANRNTEAFF	TGCAGTGCGAACAGGAACACTGAAGCTTTCTTT